Below, 11 T cell receptor beta chains from the same sample are listed, as sequenced in a study of blood T cell repertoires in COVID-19. TCRdb's table, derived via immunoSEQ multiplex PCR, lists solely in-frame clones and lacks some. The sample consists of about 140,000 clones, over 75% of them appearing once. Sequences were obtained from peripheral blood. The receptors shown here come from a human donor in a cohort sampled during active COVID-19.

V usage is TRBV5-6 and J usage is TRBJ1-2; 7 nucleotides match TRBD1. The CDR3 is 14 residues long. Germline loops: CDR1 SGHDT, CDR2 YYEEEE. Trimming at V came to 7 bases and at J to 6 bases, leaving 12 bases not matched to a gene. This CDR3 is CASAARGLEDGYTF. The CDR3 region has the DNA TGTGCCAGCGCCGCGAGGGGGCTAGAGGATGGCTACACCTTC.

In this sample, this clone turned up many times. V is TRBV5-5 and J is TRBJ2-7; a weak D match, TRBD1 (6 bases). Trimming removed 2 bases from V and 5 bases from J, with 17 bases in between. The length of the CDR3 is 15 residues. Germline CDR1 reads SGHKS; CDR2 reads YYEKEE (reference sequence). The DNA of the CDR3 is TGTGCCAGCAGCTTTGTCTCTCAGGGGTACCACGAGCAGTACTTC. It translates to CASSFVSQGYHEQYF. Variable domain in full (rest from reference TRBV5-5 and TRBJ2-7): DAGVTQSPTHLIKTRGQQVTLRCSPISGHKSVSWYQQVLGQGPQFIFQYYEKEERGRGNFPDRFSARQFPNYSSELNVNALLLGDSALYLCASSFVSQGYHEQYFGPGTRLTVT.

The chain combines TRBV7-2 with TRBJ2-5; TRBD1 might be the D (6 bases). CDR3 size: 13 residues. V lost 3 bases to trimming and J lost 8 bases, with 13 bases between them. CDR1 and CDR2 from the germline V gene are SGHTA and FQGNSA. This CDR3 is CASSFPGHHTQYF. CDR3 DNA: TGTGCCAGCAGCTTTCCGGGACACCATACCCAGTACTTC. The full variable domain, rest sourced from reference TRBV7-2 and TRBJ2-5, is GAGVSQSPSNKVTEKGKDVELRCDPISGHTALYWYRQSLGQGLEFLIYFQGNSAPDKSGLPSDRFSAERTGGSVSTLTIQRTQQEDSAVYLCASSFPGHHTQYFGPGTRLLVL.

This chain joins TRBV29-1 and TRBJ1-2; 7 bases align to TRBD1. From germline, CDR1 is SQVTM and CDR2 ANQGSEA. The CDR3 spans 12 residues. J lost 0 bases, V lost 6 bases, and 1 base had no gene match. In nucleotides, the CDR3 is TGCAGCGTGCAGGGGGCTAACTATGGCTACACCTTC. It yields the protein CSVQGANYGYTF.

This chain links TRBV10-3 with TRBJ2-3, with unresolved D. CDR3 length equals 12 residues. V lost 6 bases, J lost 3 bases, and 7 bases lay in between. CDR1 ENHRY and CDR2 SYGVKD come from the germline V gene. The CDR3 DNA reads TGTGCCATCAGCCCCGGGACAGATACGCAGTATTTT. Translated, it gives CAISPGTDTQYF.

The rearrangement uses TRBV7-9 and TRBJ2-5; D is undetermined. From germline, CDR1 is SEHNR and CDR2 FQNEAQ (reference sequence). This CDR3 is 12 amino acids long. V was clipped by 6 bases and J by 4 bases, with 9 bases between them. CDR3 sequence: CASSLTVETQYF. CDR3 nucleotide sequence: TGTGCCAGCAGTCTAACAGTAGAGACCCAGTACTTC.

The chain joins TRBV4-3 to TRBJ2-3; a possible D gene is TRBD1 (6 bases). The CDR3 sequence is 16 residues long. Trimming took 0 bases from V and 1 from J, leaving 11 bases between them. Germline values: CDR1 LGHNA, CDR2 YSLEER. Here the CDR3 reads CASSQDVGAGTDTQYF. For the CDR3, the DNA is TGCGCCAGCAGCCAAGATGTGGGGGCTGGCACAGATACGCAGTATTTT.

V usage is TRBV6-4 and J usage is TRBJ2-7; weak D call: TRBD1 (5 bases). The germline gives CDR1 MRHNA, CDR2 SNTAGT. The germline V and J ends were trimmed by 4 bases and 0 bases, with 16 bases remaining between them. This CDR3 comprises 16 residues. CDR3 region: CASSVELRARSYEQYF. CDR3 sequence (DNA): TGTGCCAGCAGTGTGGAGCTCAGGGCCCGCTCCTACGAGCAGTACTTC.

This chain uses TRBV4-3 with TRBJ1-3; no firm D call. There are 14 residues in the CDR3. Per the germline V gene, CDR1 is LGHNA and CDR2 is YSLEER. V gave up 0 bases and J gave up 6 bases, with 9 bases separating them. The CDR3 spells CASSQDTGLNTIYF. The DNA of the CDR3 is TGCGCCAGCAGCCAAGATACGGGGTTAAACACCATATATTTT.

This clone was seen only once. This rearrangement joins TRBV19 to TRBJ2-4; D is possibly TRBD1 (6 bases). The germline V and J ends were trimmed by 4 bases and 1 base, with 8 bases remaining between them. This CDR3 spans 14 amino acids. Germline CDR1 LNHDA, CDR2 SQIVND (reference sequence). The CDR3: CASSNQGAKNIQYF. The CDR3 DNA sequence: TGTGCCAGTAGTAATCAGGGGGCCAAAAACATTCAGTACTTC.

This clone has only one observation. This chain uses TRBV6-6 with TRBJ2-3; no clear D. Germline values: CDR1 MNHNY, CDR2 SVGAGI (reference sequence). Trimming removed 4 bases at V and 0 bases at J, with 11 bases between. The length of the CDR3 is 15 residues. The CDR3 sequence: CASSFDLPSTDTQYF. CDR3 DNA sequence: TGTGCCAGCAGTTTCGATCTACCAAGCACAGATACGCAGTATTTT.